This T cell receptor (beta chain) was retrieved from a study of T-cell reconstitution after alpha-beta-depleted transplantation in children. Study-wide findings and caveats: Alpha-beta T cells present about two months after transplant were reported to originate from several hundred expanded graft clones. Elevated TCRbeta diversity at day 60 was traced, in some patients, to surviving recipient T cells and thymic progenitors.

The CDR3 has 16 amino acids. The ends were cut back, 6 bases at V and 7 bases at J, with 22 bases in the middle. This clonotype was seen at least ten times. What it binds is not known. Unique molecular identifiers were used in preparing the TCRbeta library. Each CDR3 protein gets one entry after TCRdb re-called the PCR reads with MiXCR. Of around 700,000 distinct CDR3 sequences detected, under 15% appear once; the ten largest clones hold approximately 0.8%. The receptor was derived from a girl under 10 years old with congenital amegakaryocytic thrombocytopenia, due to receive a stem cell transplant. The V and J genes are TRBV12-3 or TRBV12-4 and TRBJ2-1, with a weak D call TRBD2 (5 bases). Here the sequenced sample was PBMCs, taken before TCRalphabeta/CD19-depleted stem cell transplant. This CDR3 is CASSSEGGLGINEQFF. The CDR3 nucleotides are TGTGCCAGCAGCTCCGAAGGCGGACTGGGGATAAATGAGCAGTTCTTC.